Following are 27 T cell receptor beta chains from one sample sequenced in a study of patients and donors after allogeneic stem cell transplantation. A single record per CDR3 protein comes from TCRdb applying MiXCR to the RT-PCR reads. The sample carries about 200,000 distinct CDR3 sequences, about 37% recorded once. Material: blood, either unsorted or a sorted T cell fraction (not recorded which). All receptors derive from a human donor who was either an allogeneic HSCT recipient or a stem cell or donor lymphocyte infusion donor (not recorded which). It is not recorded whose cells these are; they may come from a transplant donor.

CDR3 nucleotides: TGTGCCAGCAGCTTAGTAGAAGATCAGCCCCAGCATTTT. Translated: CASSLVEDQPQHF. This sequence joins TRBV7-9 and TRBJ1-5; unclear D gene. Looked up from germline, CDR1 is SEHNR and CDR2 is FQNEAQ (reference sequence). The germline V and J ends were trimmed by 1 base and 5 bases, with 6 bases remaining between them. The CDR3 consists of 13 residues.

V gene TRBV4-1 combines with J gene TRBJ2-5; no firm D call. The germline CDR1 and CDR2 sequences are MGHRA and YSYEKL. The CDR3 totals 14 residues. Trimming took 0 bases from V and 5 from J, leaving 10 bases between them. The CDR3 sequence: CASSQEVATETQYF. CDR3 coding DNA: TGCGCCAGCAGCCAAGAGGTGGCGACGGAGACCCAGTACTTC.

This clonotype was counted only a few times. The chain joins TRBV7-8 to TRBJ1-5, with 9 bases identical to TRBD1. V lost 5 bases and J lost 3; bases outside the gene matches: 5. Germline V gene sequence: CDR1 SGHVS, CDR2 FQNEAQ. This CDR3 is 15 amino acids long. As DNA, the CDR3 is TGTGCCAGCAGCCCACAGGGGGCTATCAATCAGCCCCAGCATTTT. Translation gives CASSPQGAINQPQHF.

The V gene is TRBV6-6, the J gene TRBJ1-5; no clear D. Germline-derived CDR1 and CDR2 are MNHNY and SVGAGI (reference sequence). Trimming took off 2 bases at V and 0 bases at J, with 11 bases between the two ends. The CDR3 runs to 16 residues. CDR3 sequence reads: CASSYDAGDSNQPQHF. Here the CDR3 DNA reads TGTGCCAGCAGTTACGACGCAGGCGATAGCAATCAGCCCCAGCATTTT.

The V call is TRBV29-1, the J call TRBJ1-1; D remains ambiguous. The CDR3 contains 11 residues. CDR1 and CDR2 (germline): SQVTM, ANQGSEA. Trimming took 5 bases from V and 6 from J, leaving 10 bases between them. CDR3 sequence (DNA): TGCAGCGTTTCAAGGGTGGCTGAAGCTTTCTTT. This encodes CSVSRVAEAFF.

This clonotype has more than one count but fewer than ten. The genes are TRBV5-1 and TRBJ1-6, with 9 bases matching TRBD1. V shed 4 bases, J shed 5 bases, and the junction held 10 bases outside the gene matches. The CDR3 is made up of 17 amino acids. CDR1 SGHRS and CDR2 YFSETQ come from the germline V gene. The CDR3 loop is CASSAGQGRADNSPLHF. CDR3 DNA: TGCGCCAGCAGCGCGGGACAGGGCCGGGCGGATAATTCACCCCTCCACTTT. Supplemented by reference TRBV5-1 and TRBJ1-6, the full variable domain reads KAGVTQTPRYLIKTRGQQVTLSCSPISGHRSVSWYQQTPGQGLQFLFEYFSETQRNKGNFPGRFSGRQFSNSRSEMNVSTLELGDSALYLCASSAGQGRADNSPLHFGNGTRLTVT.

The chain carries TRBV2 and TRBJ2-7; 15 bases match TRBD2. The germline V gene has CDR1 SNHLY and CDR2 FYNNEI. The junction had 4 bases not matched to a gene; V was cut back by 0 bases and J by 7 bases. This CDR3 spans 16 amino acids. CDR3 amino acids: CASSEAPGLAGGEQYF. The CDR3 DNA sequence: TGTGCCAGCAGTGAAGCCCCGGGACTAGCGGGGGGAGAGCAGTACTTC.

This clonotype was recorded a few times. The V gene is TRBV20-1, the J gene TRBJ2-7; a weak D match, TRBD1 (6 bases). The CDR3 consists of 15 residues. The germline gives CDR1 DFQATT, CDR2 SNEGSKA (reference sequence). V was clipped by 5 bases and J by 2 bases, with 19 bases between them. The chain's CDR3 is CSASIPGQPPYEQYF. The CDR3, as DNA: TGCAGTGCTTCCATCCCGGGACAACCTCCCTACGAGCAGTACTTC.

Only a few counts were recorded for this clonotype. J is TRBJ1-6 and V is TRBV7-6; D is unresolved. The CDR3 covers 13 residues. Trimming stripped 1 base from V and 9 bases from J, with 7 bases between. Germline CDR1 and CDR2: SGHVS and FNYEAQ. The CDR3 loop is CASSLGASSPLHF. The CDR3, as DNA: TGTGCCAGCAGCTTAGGGGCAAGTTCACCCCTCCACTTT.

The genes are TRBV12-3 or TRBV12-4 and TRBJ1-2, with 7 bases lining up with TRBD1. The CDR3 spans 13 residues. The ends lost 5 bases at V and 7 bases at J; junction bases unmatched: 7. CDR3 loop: CASSDRERGGYTF. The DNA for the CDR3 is TGTGCCAGCAGTGACAGGGAACGGGGTGGCTACACCTTC.

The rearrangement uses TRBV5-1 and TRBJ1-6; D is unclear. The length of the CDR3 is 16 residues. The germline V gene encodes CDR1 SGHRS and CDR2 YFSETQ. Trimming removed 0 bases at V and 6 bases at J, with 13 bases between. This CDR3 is CASSLDRPTSNSPLHF. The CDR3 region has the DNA TGCGCCAGCAGCTTGGACCGACCTACTTCTAATTCACCCCTCCACTTT.

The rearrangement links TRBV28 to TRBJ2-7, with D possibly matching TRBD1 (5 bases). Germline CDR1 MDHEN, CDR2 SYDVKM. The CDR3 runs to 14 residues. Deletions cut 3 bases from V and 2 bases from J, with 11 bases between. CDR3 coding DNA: TGTGCCAGCAGTTTTCTCGTCAGGGCCTACGAGCAGTACTTC. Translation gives CASSFLVRAYEQYF. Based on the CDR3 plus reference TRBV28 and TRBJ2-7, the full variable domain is DVKVTQSSRYLVKRTGEKVFLECVQDMDHENMFWYRQDPGLGLRLIYFSYDVKMKEKGDIPEGYSVSREKKERFSLILESASTNQTSMYLCASSFLVRAYEQYFGPGTRLTVT.

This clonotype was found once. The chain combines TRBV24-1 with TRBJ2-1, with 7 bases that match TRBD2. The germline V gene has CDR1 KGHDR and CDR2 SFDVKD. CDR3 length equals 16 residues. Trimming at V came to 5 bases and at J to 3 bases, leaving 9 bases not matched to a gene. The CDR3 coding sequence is TGTGCCACCAGTGCCGAGGGAGCGGGGAGCTACAATGAGCAGTTCTTC. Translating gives CATSAEGAGSYNEQFF.

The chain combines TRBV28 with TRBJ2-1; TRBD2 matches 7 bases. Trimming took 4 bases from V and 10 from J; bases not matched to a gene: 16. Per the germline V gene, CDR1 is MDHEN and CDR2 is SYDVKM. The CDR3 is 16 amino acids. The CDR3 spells CASSSPQRGPAWEQFF. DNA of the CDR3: TGTGCCAGCAGTTCCCCCCAGCGGGGTCCAGCATGGGAGCAGTTCTTC.

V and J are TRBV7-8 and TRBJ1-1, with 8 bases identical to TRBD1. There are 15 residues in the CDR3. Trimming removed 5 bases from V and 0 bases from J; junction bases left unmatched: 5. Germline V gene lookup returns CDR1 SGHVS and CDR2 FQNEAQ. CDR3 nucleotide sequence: TGTGCCAGCAGCCCCCGGGACAGGATGAACACTGAAGCTTTCTTT. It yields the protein CASSPRDRMNTEAFF.

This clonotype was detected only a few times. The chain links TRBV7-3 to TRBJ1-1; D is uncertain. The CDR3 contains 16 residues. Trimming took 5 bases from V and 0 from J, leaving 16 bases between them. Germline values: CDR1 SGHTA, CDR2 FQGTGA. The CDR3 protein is CASSRGPYEMNTEAFF. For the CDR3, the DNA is TGTGCCAGCAGCCGCGGACCTTATGAAATGAACACTGAAGCTTTCTTT. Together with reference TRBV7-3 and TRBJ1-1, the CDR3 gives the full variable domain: GAGVSQTPSNKVTEKGKYVELRCDPISGHTALYWYRQSLGQGPEFLIYFQGTGAADDSGLPNDRFFAVRPEGSVSTLKIQRTERGDSAVYLCASSRGPYEMNTEAFFGQGTRLTVV.

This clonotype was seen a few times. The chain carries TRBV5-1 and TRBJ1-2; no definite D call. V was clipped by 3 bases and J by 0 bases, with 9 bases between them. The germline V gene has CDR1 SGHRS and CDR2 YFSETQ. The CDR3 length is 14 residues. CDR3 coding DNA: TGCGCCAGCAGCTCGGCGGCACCTAACTATGGCTACACCTTC. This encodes CASSSAAPNYGYTF.

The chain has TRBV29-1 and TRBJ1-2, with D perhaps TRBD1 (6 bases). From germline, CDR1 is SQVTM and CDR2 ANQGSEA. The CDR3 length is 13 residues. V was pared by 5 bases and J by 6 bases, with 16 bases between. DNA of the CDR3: TGCAGCGTTCGCCCCGGACAGTCGGATGGCTACACCTTC. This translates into CSVRPGQSDGYTF.

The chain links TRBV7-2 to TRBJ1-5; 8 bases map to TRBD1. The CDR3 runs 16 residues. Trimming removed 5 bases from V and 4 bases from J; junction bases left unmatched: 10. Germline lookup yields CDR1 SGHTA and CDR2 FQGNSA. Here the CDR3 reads CASSVAGTGFNQPQHF. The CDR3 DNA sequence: TGTGCCAGCAGCGTCGCCGGGACAGGTTTTAATCAGCCCCAGCATTTT.

CDR3 sequence: CATSRATTVTYEAFF. The CDR3 DNA reads as TGTGCCACCAGCAGAGCTACGACAGTTACCTATGAAGCTTTCTTT. The V gene is TRBV15, the J gene TRBJ1-1; D is perhaps TRBD1 (5 bases). V lost 1 base to trimming and J lost 7 bases, with 16 bases between them. Looked up from germline, CDR1 is LNHNV and CDR2 is YYDKDF (reference sequence). The CDR3 totals 15 residues.

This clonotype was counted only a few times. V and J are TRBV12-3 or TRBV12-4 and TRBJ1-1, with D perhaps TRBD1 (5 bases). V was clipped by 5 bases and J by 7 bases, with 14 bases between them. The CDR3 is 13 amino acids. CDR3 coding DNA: TGTGCCAGCAGTCCTTGGGACCTGGGTGAAGCTTTCTTT. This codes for CASSPWDLGEAFF.

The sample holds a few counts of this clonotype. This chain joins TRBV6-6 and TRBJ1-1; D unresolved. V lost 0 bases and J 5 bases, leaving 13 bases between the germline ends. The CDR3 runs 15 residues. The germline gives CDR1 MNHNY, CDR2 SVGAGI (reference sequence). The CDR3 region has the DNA TGTGCCAGCAGTTACTCGACCAACCTCGGAACTGAAGCTTTCTTT. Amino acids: CASSYSTNLGTEAFF.

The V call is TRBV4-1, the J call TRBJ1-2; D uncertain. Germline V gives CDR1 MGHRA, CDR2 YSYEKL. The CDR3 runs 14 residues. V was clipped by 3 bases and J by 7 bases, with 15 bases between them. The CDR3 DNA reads TGCGCCAGCAGCCACTACTCTGGTGGCTCTGGCTACACCTTC. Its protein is CASSHYSGGSGYTF.

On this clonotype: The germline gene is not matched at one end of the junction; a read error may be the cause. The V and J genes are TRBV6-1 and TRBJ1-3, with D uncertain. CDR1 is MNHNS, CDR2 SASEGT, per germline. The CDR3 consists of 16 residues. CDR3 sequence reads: CASREGGPNSGNTIYF. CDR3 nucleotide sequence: TGTGCCAGCAGGGAAGGTGGGCCGAACTCTGGAAACACCATATATTTT.

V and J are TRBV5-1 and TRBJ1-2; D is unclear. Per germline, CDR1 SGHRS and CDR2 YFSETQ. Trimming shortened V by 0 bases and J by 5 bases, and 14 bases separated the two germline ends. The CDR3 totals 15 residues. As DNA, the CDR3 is TGCGCCAGCAGCTTGGAGGGCGCCGGGAGATATGGCTACACCTTC. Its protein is CASSLEGAGRYGYTF.

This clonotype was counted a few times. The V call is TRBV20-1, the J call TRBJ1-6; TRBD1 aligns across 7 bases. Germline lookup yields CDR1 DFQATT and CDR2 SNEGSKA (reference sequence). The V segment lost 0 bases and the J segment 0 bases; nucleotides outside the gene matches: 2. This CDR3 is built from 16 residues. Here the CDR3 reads CSARDAGGSYNSPLHF. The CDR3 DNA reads TGCAGTGCTAGAGACGCAGGGGGCTCCTATAATTCACCCCTCCACTTT.

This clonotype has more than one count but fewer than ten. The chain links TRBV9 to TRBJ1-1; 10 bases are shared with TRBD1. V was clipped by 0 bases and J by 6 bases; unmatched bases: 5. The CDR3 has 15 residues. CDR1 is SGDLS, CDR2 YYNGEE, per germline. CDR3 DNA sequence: TGTGCCAGCAGCGTAGTTAGGACAGGGGGTGCTGAAGCTTTCTTT. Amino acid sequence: CASSVVRTGGAEAFF.